This entry describes one T cell receptor beta chain. The sample comes from a study of T cell responses to AZD1222 COVID-19 vaccine. Libraries were prepared by immunoSEQ multiplex PCR; TCRdb keeps only in-frame clonotypes and omits some of them. This sample has 100,000 to 150,000 clones, with about 94% found just once. Per germline, CDR1 SQVTM and CDR2 ANQGSEA. There are 13 residues in the CDR3. The V end lost 4 bases, the J end lost 6 bases, and 15 bases lay between the germline ends. This chain links TRBV29-1 with TRBJ1-2; D ambiguous. The source is an adult in good health. The sequencing used peripheral blood, collected on day 0 of AZD1222 vaccination. The DNA for the CDR3 is TGCAGCGTTGTAAGGCGGAACCCCCATGGCTACACCTTC. This gives the protein CSVVRRNPHGYTF.